Following are 9 T cell receptor beta chains from one sample sequenced in a study of cytomegalovirus exposure and HLA in healthy donors. In the PCR, 60 Vbeta and 13 Jbeta primers were used. Data came from immunoSEQ multiplex PCR; TCRdb stores just in-frame clones and leaves some out. With around 64,000 clones in the sample, the ten largest clones hold 2% to 3%. Sequences were obtained from PBMCs. The receptors shown here come from a female donor in good health and CMV-seropositive.

The CDR3 loop reads CASSQDRWTEAFF. CDR3 in DNA: TGCGCCAGCAGCCAGGACAGGTGGACTGAAGCTTTCTTT. V is TRBV4-1 and J is TRBJ1-1; 7 nucleotides match TRBD1. The length of the CDR3 is 13 residues. Trimming took 3 bases from V and 5 from J; bases not matched to a gene: 3. In germline, CDR1 is MGHRA, CDR2 YSYEKL.

The chain joins TRBV6-5 to TRBJ1-6; D is uncertain. The V and J ends lost 4 bases and 9 bases respectively, with 4 bases between them. The germline gives CDR1 MNHEY, CDR2 SVGAGI. This CDR3 spans 11 amino acids. The CDR3 region has the DNA TGTGCCAGCAGTTCTAGTTCACCCCTCCACTTT. Its translation is CASSSSSPLHF.

V is TRBV11-2 and J is TRBJ2-7; 10 bases are shared with TRBD2. Germline trimming cut 4 bases from V and 1 base from J; bases unmatched to any gene: 16. The CDR3 totals 19 residues. Germline V gene lookup returns CDR1 SGHAT and CDR2 FQNNGV. The CDR3 is CASSSTYGLAESPSYEQYF. In DNA, the CDR3 is TGTGCCAGCAGCTCCACTTACGGACTAGCGGAGTCCCCTTCCTACGAGCAGTACTTC.

The chain employs TRBV7-2 and TRBJ1-2; 8 bases map to TRBD1. This CDR3 comprises 14 residues. V trimming: 0 bases; J trimming: 8 bases; junction bases outside the gene matches: 5. Germline CDR1 is SGHTA and CDR2 is FQGNSA. The CDR3, as DNA: TGTGCCAGCAGCTTAGCGCTGACAGGGGTGGGCTACACCTTC. Its translation: CASSLALTGVGYTF. The full variable domain, its missing parts supplied by reference TRBV7-2 and TRBJ1-2, is GAGVSQSPSNKVTEKGKDVELRCDPISGHTALYWYRQSLGQGLEFLIYFQGNSAPDKSGLPSDRFSAERTGGSVSTLTIQRTQQEDSAVYLCASSLALTGVGYTFGSGTRLTVV.

The rearrangement links TRBV2 to TRBJ2-3; tentative D call: TRBD2 (5 bases). This CDR3 region has 13 residues. V was pared by 8 bases and J by 1 base, with 10 bases between. Germline-derived CDR1 and CDR2 are SNHLY and FYNNEI. CDR3 loop: CASLASGTDTQYF. CDR3 DNA: TGTGCCAGCCTAGCCTCGGGCACAGATACGCAGTATTTT.

J is TRBJ1-2 and V is TRBV13, with D possibly being TRBD1 (5 bases). Germline CDR1 and CDR2: PRHDT and FYEKMQ (reference sequence). The CDR3 is 13 amino acids. V lost 0 bases, J lost 8 bases, and 10 bases lay in between. This CDR3 reads CASSLGTVVGYTF. In nucleotides, the CDR3 is TGTGCCAGCAGCTTAGGGACAGTGGTAGGCTACACCTTC.

The V call is TRBV28, the J call TRBJ1-1; D is perhaps TRBD1 (6 bases). V was cut by 2 bases and J by 1 base, with 11 bases left in between. The CDR3 has 15 residues. From germline, CDR1 is MDHEN and CDR2 SYDVKM. The CDR3 region has the DNA TGTGCCAGCAGTTTAGGGGGAGGGGGGAACACTGAAGCTTTCTTT. Amino acids: CASSLGGGGNTEAFF.

The chain recombines TRBV19 with TRBJ1-5; D not certain. From germline, CDR1 is LNHDA and CDR2 SQIVND (reference sequence). Trimming removed 8 bases from V and 5 bases from J, with 28 bases in between. This CDR3 spans 18 amino acids. The CDR3 here is CASSLTSEGGLTDQPQHF. CDR3 coding DNA: TGTGCCAGTTCTCTAACTTCCGAGGGAGGTCTGACTGATCAGCCCCAGCATTTT.

This chain uses TRBV6-5 with TRBJ1-4; D gene ambiguous. V was trimmed by 0 bases and J by 11 bases, leaving 19 bases between them. Germline V gene data show CDR1 as MNHEY and CDR2 as SVGAGI. The CDR3 has 16 residues. This CDR3 reads CASSYSAGRTQSKLFF. CDR3 sequence (DNA): TGTGCCAGCAGTTACTCGGCAGGTCGCACCCAGTCCAAACTGTTTTTT.